This T cell receptor beta chain was captured by sequencing in a study of cytomegalovirus exposure and HLA in healthy donors. The germline gives CDR1 KGHSH, CDR2 LQKENI. V gave up 2 bases and J gave up 1 base, with 11 bases separating them. This CDR3 has 15 amino acids. With regard to this clone: What it recognizes is unknown.

PCR involved 60 Vbeta and 13 Jbeta primers. Clones were sequenced by immunoSEQ multiplex PCR, and TCRdb holds only the in-frame ones, with some missing. The sample includes 150,000 to 200,000 clones, 77% of them seen just once. General study findings and limits: The study listed 150 to 200 cytomegalovirus-associated TCR beta chains. Specificity for CMV antigens was confirmed in vitro for a few of the CMV-associated chains. Most TCR sequences proved rare, with some public TCRs found in many donors.

The receptor was derived from a woman aged 25 to 39 in good health and CMV-seronegative. Sample: PBMCs. This chain links TRBV18 with TRBJ1-1; D might be TRBD1 (6 bases). The CDR3 coding sequence is TGTGCCAGCTCACCAGGGACACTACCGAACACTGAAGCTTTCTTT. It encodes CASSPGTLPNTEAFF.